These 8 T cell receptor beta chains were sequenced from one sample in a study of T cell responses to AZD1222 COVID-19 vaccine. Clones were read by immunoSEQ multiplex PCR, and TCRdb kept only the in-frame ones, dropping some. The sample has 95,000 to 150,000 clones, about 90% seen once. The starting material was peripheral blood, obtained on day 0 of AZD1222 vaccination. The receptors stem from an adult in good health.

J is TRBJ1-5 and V is TRBV3-1 (or the pseudogene TRBV3-2); possible D gene TRBD1, 5 bases. Trimming cost V 0 bases and J 1 base, with 7 bases left between them. Germline lookup yields CDR1 LGHDT and CDR2 YNNKEL (reference sequence). CDR3 length: 15 amino acids. CDR3 loop: CASSQEWGSNQPQHF. The CDR3 region has the DNA TGTGCCAGCAGCCAAGAGTGGGGGAGCAATCAGCCCCAGCATTTT.

The chain links TRBV6-6 to TRBJ2-6, with 10 bases fitting TRBD1. Germline V gene data show CDR1 as MNHNY and CDR2 as SVGAGI (reference sequence). J gave up 3 bases and V 6 bases, and 5 bases lay outside the gene matches. The CDR3 is 16 residues long. The CDR3 sequence: CASSWDRGIGANVLTF. The DNA for the CDR3 is TGTGCCAGCAGCTGGGACAGGGGCATTGGGGCCAACGTCCTGACTTTC.

This chain connects TRBV20-1 to TRBJ1-4; tentatively, D is TRBD1 (6 bases). V dropped 3 bases and J dropped 8 bases, with 16 bases sitting between them. The CDR3 contains 14 residues. Germline V gives CDR1 DFQATT, CDR2 SNEGSKA (reference sequence). The CDR3 DNA sequence: TGCAGTGCTAGTAGGGGGGGGCAGCGGGAAAAACTGTTTTTT. Translating gives CSASRGGQREKLFF.

The chain recombines TRBV3-1 (or the pseudogene TRBV3-2) with TRBJ2-1; unclear D gene. The germline CDR1 and CDR2 sequences are LGHDT and YNNKEL (reference sequence). V lost 2 bases and J 0 bases, leaving 11 bases between the germline ends. This CDR3 has 16 residues. Here the CDR3 DNA reads TGTGCCAGCAGCCAACCTGGTGCGAGCTCCTACAATGAGCAGTTCTTC. This codes for CASSQPGASSYNEQFF.

The V call is TRBV7-9, the J call TRBJ2-7; D uncertain. CDR1 is SEHNR, CDR2 FQNEAQ, per germline (reference sequence). Trimming cost V 3 bases and J 2 bases, with 11 bases left between them. This CDR3 region has 14 residues. The chain's CDR3 is CASSFGRLTYEQYF. CDR3 in DNA: TGTGCCAGCAGCTTCGGACGGCTGACCTACGAGCAGTACTTC.

This sequence joins TRBV13 and TRBJ2-1, with 10 bases matching TRBD2. The V and J ends lost 5 bases and 0 bases, in that order; junction bases with no gene match: 4. Germline lookup yields CDR1 PRHDT and CDR2 FYEKMQ (reference sequence). CDR3 length: 16 residues. The CDR3 nucleotides are TGTGCCAGCAGCCAGCCTAGCGGGAGCTCCTACAATGAGCAGTTCTTC. Translated, it gives CASSQPSGSSYNEQFF.

The genes are TRBV10-3 and TRBJ1-2; TRBD1 matches at 9 bases. Germline lookup yields CDR1 ENHRY and CDR2 SYGVKD. The CDR3 is 16 amino acids. Germline trimming cut 3 bases from V and 7 bases from J; bases unmatched to any gene: 12. Here the CDR3 reads CAISDPGTGLESGYTF. In nucleotides, the CDR3 is TGTGCCATCAGTGACCCCGGGACAGGGCTAGAATCTGGCTACACCTTC.

The V gene is TRBV5-6, the J gene TRBJ1-3, with a weak D call TRBD1 (6 bases). Germline CDR1 is SGHDT and CDR2 is YYEEEE. The V end was cut by 5 bases, the J end by 3 bases, with 15 bases between. This CDR3 is 15 amino acids long. CDR3 nucleotide sequence: TGTGCCAGCAGAGCTGTTGCAGGGGTTGGAAACACCATATATTTT. Amino acid sequence: CASRAVAGVGNTIYF.